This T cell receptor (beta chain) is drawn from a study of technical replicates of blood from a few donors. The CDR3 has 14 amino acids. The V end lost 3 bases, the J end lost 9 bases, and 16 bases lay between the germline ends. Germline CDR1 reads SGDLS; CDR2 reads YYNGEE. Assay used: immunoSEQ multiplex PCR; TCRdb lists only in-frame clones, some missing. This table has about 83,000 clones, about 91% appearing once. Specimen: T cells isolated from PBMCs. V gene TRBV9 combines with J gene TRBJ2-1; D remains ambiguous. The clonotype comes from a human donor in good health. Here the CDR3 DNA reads TGTGCCAGCAGCGATATAAACCGAACTCCTGAGCAGTTCTTC. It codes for CASSDINRTPEQFF.